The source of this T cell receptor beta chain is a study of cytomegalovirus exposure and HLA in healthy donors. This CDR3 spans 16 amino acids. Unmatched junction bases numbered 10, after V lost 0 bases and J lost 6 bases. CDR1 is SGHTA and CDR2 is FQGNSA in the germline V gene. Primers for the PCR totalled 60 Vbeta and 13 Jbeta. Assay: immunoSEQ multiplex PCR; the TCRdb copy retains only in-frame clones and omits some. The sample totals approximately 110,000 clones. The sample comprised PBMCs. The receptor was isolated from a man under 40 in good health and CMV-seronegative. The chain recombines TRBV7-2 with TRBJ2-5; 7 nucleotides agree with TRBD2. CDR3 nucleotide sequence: TGTGCCAGCAGCTTAGCCCACGTGGGGGGGGGAAAGACCCAGTACTTC. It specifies CASSLAHVGGGKTQYF.